This is a list of T cell receptor beta chains from one sample in a study of blood T cell repertoires in COVID-19. This table comes from immunoSEQ multiplex PCR, and its TCRdb copy is limited to in-frame clones, with some not included. Of approximately 260,000 clones listed, about nine tenths are singletons. The sequenced sample consisted of peripheral blood. The receptors shown here come from a man aged 45-65 years with acute or convalescent COVID-19. Both conserved end residues are part of each CDR3. The D gene is left open where the match is weak. Only some rows state a clone size, as once, few, many or a class for expanded clones.

cdr3_aa cdr3_nt cdr3_length j_call d_call v_call clone_size
CASRWTGLNNEQFF TGTGCCAGCAGATGGACAGGGCTGAACAATGAGCAGTTCTTC 14 TRBJ2-1 TRBD1 TRBV11-1 NA
CASSLGSGWDTQYF TGTGCCAGCAGTTTAGGGTCGGGGTGGGATACGCAGTATTTT 14 TRBJ2-3 NA TRBV27 many
CASSSWGHSNQPQHF TGTGCCAGCAGTTCGTGGGGGCATAGCAATCAGCCCCAGCATTTT 15 TRBJ1-5 NA TRBV5-4 NA
CASPGGALGGELFF TGTGCTTCCCCCGGGGGGGCCTTGGGCGGGGAGCTGTTTTTT 14 TRBJ2-2 TRBD2 TRBV11-2 NA
CASSPRDYTSYEQYF TGTGCCAGCAGCCCCCGGGACTACACATCCTACGAGCAGTACTTC 15 TRBJ2-7 TRBD2 TRBV9 NA
CASTLGGQPQHF TGTGCCAGCACCCTTGGCGGACAGCCCCAGCATTTT 12 TRBJ1-5 NA TRBV7-9 NA
CASSLTQGTYNEQFF TGTGCCAGCAGCTTAACACAGGGGACCTACAATGAGCAGTTCTTC 15 TRBJ2-1 TRBD1 TRBV7-9 NA
CASSLGLSLNEQYF TGTGCCAGCAGCTTAGGGCTTTCCTTGAACGAGCAGTACTTC 14 TRBJ2-7 NA TRBV7-2 NA
CASSQGANPNYGYTF TGTGCCAGCAGCCAAGGGGCCAATCCGAACTATGGCTACACCTTC 15 TRBJ1-2 NA TRBV7-9 NA
CATSDTGLYNEQFF TGTGCCACCAGTGATACGGGACTTTACAATGAGCAGTTCTTC 14 TRBJ2-1 NA TRBV24-1 NA
CASSPGTSGGAVEQYF TGCGCCAGCAGTCCCGGGACTAGCGGGGGGGCCGTCGAGCAGTACTTC 16 TRBJ2-7 TRBD2 TRBV5-1 NA
CASSQRGAGETQYF TGTGCCAGTAGCCAGCGGGGGGCGGGGGAGACCCAGTACTTC 14 TRBJ2-5 TRBD2 TRBV19 NA
CASSEQFLAGSTGELFF TGTGCCAGCAGTGAACAATTCCTAGCGGGGAGCACCGGGGAGCTGTTTTTT 17 TRBJ2-2 TRBD2 TRBV6-1 NA
CASSFAGSSYNEQFF TGCGCCAGCAGCTTCGCGGGGAGCTCCTACAATGAGCAGTTCTTC 15 TRBJ2-1 NA TRBV5-1 NA
CASSQSPTQETQYF TGCGCCAGCAGCCAGTCACCCACCCAAGAGACCCAGTACTTC 14 TRBJ2-5 NA TRBV5-1 few
CASSPGGELPSYNSPLHF TGTGCCAGCAGCCCCGGTGGAGAGCTCCCCTCCTATAATTCACCCCTCCACTTT 18 TRBJ1-6 NA TRBV27 NA
CASSEEGWYQPQHF TGTGCCAGCAGTGAAGAGGGGTGGTATCAGCCCCAGCATTTT 14 TRBJ1-5 NA TRBV2 NA
CASRPDRTSGNTIYF TGTGCCAGCAGACCGGACAGGACCTCTGGAAACACCATATATTTT 15 TRBJ1-3 TRBD1 TRBV9 NA
CASSPDRVGDRDEQYF TGTGCCAGCTCACCAGACAGGGTGGGTGACCGGGACGAGCAGTACTTC 16 TRBJ2-7 TRBD1 TRBV18 NA
CASSSSGGLRGYTF TGTGCCAGCAGCTCAAGCGGAGGGTTACGTGGCTACACCTTC 14 TRBJ1-2 NA TRBV7-2 NA
CASRGWAGDNSPLHF TGTGCCAGCAGGGGATGGGCAGGGGACAATTCACCCCTCCACTTT 15 TRBJ1-6 NA TRBV3-1/TRBV3-2 NA
CASSYSSSRENQPQHF TGTGCCAGCAGTTACTCGAGTTCTCGGGAGAATCAGCCCCAGCATTTT 16 TRBJ1-5 NA TRBV6-2/TRBV6-3 NA
CASSSPQGGEETQYF TGTGCCAGCAGCTCCCCCCAGGGCGGAGAAGAGACCCAGTACTTC 15 TRBJ2-5 NA TRBV5-4 NA
CASSAGTGSTEAFF TGTGCCAGCAGCGCGGGGACAGGGAGCACTGAAGCTTTCTTT 14 TRBJ1-1 TRBD1 TRBV7-3 few
CASSVAPYFQGGRTGANVLTF TGTGCCAGCAGCGTAGCCCCATATTTCCAGGGGGGACGGACTGGGGCCAACGTCCTGACTTTC 21 TRBJ2-6 NA TRBV9 NA
CASSLGQEVWGYTF TGTGCCAGCAGCCTGGGACAGGAGGTTTGGGGCTACACCTTC 14 TRBJ1-2 TRBD1 TRBV3-1/TRBV3-2 NA
CASSVGAGRFSGANVLTF TGTGCCAGCAGCGTAGGGGCCGGCCGGTTCTCTGGGGCCAACGTCCTGACTTTC 18 TRBJ2-6 NA TRBV9 NA
CASSSGTGATTGELFF TGTGCCAGCAGCTCCGGGACAGGGGCTACCACCGGGGAGCTGTTTTTT 16 TRBJ2-2 TRBD1 TRBV7-9 once
CASSSGFAGELFF TGTGCCAGCAGCTCGGGGTTTGCCGGGGAGCTGTTTTTT 13 TRBJ2-2 NA TRBV7-3 NA
CASSESTTVKGKLFF TGTGCCAGCAGTGAATCTACGACAGTGAAGGGGAAACTGTTTTTT 15 TRBJ1-4 NA TRBV25-1 NA
CASTPRPGSFCQPQHF TGTGCCAGCACCCCCCGGCCCGGGTCGTTTTGTCAGCCCCAGCATTTT 16 TRBJ1-5 NA TRBV6-7 NA
CASSVGTSNYGYTF TGTGCCAGCAGCGTAGGAACAAGTAACTATGGCTACACCTTC 14 TRBJ1-2 NA TRBV9 NA
CATAKLAGASYNEQFF TGTGCCACGGCGAAGTTAGCGGGGGCCTCCTACAATGAGCAGTTCTTC 16 TRBJ2-1 TRBD2 TRBV3-1/TRBV3-2 few
CASSPRVAGELFF TGCGCCAGCAGCCCACGGGTAGCCGGGGAGCTGTTTTTT 13 TRBJ2-2 NA TRBV10-1 NA
CASSLAGRGSNQPQHF TGCGCCAGCAGCTTGGCCGGCAGGGGAAGCAATCAGCCCCAGCATTTT 16 TRBJ1-5 NA TRBV5-1 NA
CASSPTTEKRDTEAFF TGTGCCAGCAGCCCCACAACGGAGAAAAGAGACACTGAAGCTTTCTTT 16 TRBJ1-1 NA TRBV11-2 NA
CASSPRQGVWGTNYGYTF TGTGCCAGCAGCCCCCGACAGGGCGTTTGGGGTACTAACTATGGCTACACCTTC 18 TRBJ1-2 TRBD1 TRBV9 NA